The T cell receptor (beta chain) described here comes from a study of T-cell memory formation after mild COVID-19. With regard to this clonotype: Its antigen is not known.

Trimming took 6 bases from V and 4 from J, leaving 15 bases between them. This CDR3 spans 14 amino acids. Regarding the study as a whole: Clones shrinking between day 15 and 85 showed a balanced CD4/CD8 split, and those that grew later tilted toward CD4+.

Via MiXCR, TCRdb re-called the 5' RACE reads, giving one row per CDR3 protein. The sample holds a few hundred thousand distinct CDR3 sequences; approximately 20% are singletons and the top ten take more than 20%. The sample consisted of PBMCs or a T cell subset sorted from them (not recorded which). The V call is TRBV12-3 or TRBV12-4, the J call TRBJ1-2, with D possibly TRBD1 on 6 matching bases. This TCR derives from a young man who had mild COVID-19 (a few samples of this study predate the infection). Cell type and time point are not known. The CDR3 sequence: CASSSRTAVYGYTF. The CDR3 DNA reads as TGTGCCAGCAGCTCGAGGACAGCAGTCTATGGCTACACCTTC.